This T cell receptor (beta chain) was recorded in a study of cytomegalovirus exposure and HLA in healthy donors (dated by TCRdb to about 2017). With respect to the entire study: According to a later analysis, one platform produced both the approximately 110 validation repertoires and the approximately 600 repertoires of the first cohort. The study aimed to test whether cataloging public T cell receptors could reveal signatures of past pathogen exposure. A separate validation cohort of 100 to 150 different subjects was used in addition to the approximately 640-subject first cohort. To predict cytomegalovirus infection status, the study brought together high-throughput TCR immunosequencing, statistical association of individual TCRs with disease status, and machine learning. Broad study findings and their caveats: The classifier was reported to diagnose cytomegalovirus status with high specificity and sensitivity in both the original cohort and the validation cohort. In a later analysis, TCRs clustered in the first cohort were found to also tend to co-occur in the roughly 130 validation repertoires, with about 94% of cluster scores above 0. A later analysis had no HLA typing for the validation cohort, so co-occurrence there was scored across all 110 or so repertoires. Three of the identified cytomegalovirus-associated TCR beta chains were confirmed in vitro to be specific for cytomegalovirus antigens. The study listed 150 to 200 TCR beta chains as associated with cytomegalovirus. It was suggested by the authors that the approach could potentially be generalized to other disease states and immunological phenotypes. Most TCR sequences were observed very rarely across donors, whereas some public TCRs were present in many individuals.

A word on this clone: What antigen it recognizes has not been identified. The sample holds no much larger clone one base away, and base qualities are not on file.

Library construction relied on the immunoSEQ multiplex PCR assay. In the authors' own workflow: To diagnose cytomegalovirus status from the catalog of TCR beta chain sequences, a statistical classification framework was built. The immuneACCESS repertoire file appears here via TCRdb, limited to in-frame rearrangements. These files lack a portion of the clones; in checked studies, under half of the deficit traces to unresolved V genes, and the cause of the others is not known. The DNA gave D and trimming, while V, J and clone size come from that table. The table for this sample lists 150,000 to 200,000 clones; 85% of them were counted only once. The leading ten clones occupy around a sixth of the sample. V is trimmed back by 0 bases and J by 1 base, and the junction contains 11 bases that no gene match accounts for. According to the germline V gene, CDR1 reads SGHTA and CDR2 reads FQGNSA. Reading from cysteine to phenylalanine, the CDR3 counts 18 amino acids. Of the read, only the CDR3 DNA is kept; its 54 bases are in frame from base 1.

The donors were included in the validation cohort of 100 to 150 subjects, a group kept apart from the approximately 690-subject first cohort. The chain is made from TRBV7-2 and TRBJ2-7, and 8 bases in between align with TRBD2. The specimen sequenced was PBMCs. The receptor comes from a man between 18 and 29 years old in good health and CMV-seropositive. In nucleotides, the sequence is TGTGCCAGCAGCTTAGCCCTCCCGGGGGGGGGTGTGTCCTACGAGCAGTACTTC. This codes for CASSLALPGGGVSYEQYF.